The 28 T cell receptor beta chains below were found in one sample sequenced in a study of blood T cell repertoires in COVID-19. The protocol was immunoSEQ multiplex PCR, while the TCRdb copy is restricted to in-frame clones and leaves out a portion. The table has about 130,000 clones, about nine tenths seen once. The sequenced material came from peripheral blood. The receptors here all came from a man aged 45-65 years with active COVID-19.

The chain employs TRBV6-5 and TRBJ2-1; D unclear. V was clipped by 6 bases and J by 10 bases, with 13 bases between them. The length of the CDR3 is 12 residues. Germline loops: CDR1 MNHEY, CDR2 SVGAGI. This CDR3 reads CASSPRFGEQFF. Written as DNA, the CDR3 is TGTGCCAGCAGCCCGAGGTTCGGGGAGCAGTTCTTC.

This chain joins TRBV2 and TRBJ1-2; no definite D call. CDR1 and CDR2 (germline): SNHLY, FYNNEI. The CDR3 is 13 amino acids. The V end was cut by 5 bases, the J end by 8 bases, with 15 bases between. The chain's CDR3 is CASSSDGGRGYTF. CDR3 nucleotides: TGTGCCAGCAGTTCTGATGGAGGGAGAGGCTACACCTTC.

The chain couples TRBV19 to TRBJ2-3; D gene uncertain. Trimming stripped 5 bases from V and 8 bases from J, with 11 bases between. The CDR3 runs 12 residues. Germline-derived CDR1 and CDR2 are LNHDA and SQIVND (reference sequence). CDR3 sequence (DNA): TGTGCCAGTAGTTTACCCTCGGGTACGCAGTATTTT. Translating gives CASSLPSGTQYF.

The J gene is TRBJ1-5, the V gene TRBV6-6; 7 nucleotides match TRBD1. Germline-derived CDR1 and CDR2 are MNHNY and SVGAGI (reference sequence). V lost 7 bases, J lost 0 bases, and 3 bases stayed unmatched. This CDR3 spans 14 amino acids. CDR3 DNA: TGTGCCAGCAATCAGGGGGATAGCAATCAGCCCCAGCATTTT. Encoded protein: CASNQGDSNQPQHF.

The chain couples TRBV5-4 to TRBJ2-1, with a weak D call TRBD1 (5 bases). The length of the CDR3 is 15 residues. CDR1 and CDR2 (germline): SGHNT, YYREEE (reference sequence). Trimming removed 2 bases at V and 6 bases at J, with 15 bases between. The CDR3 DNA sequence: TGTGCCAGCAGCTTACAGGCCACTATGACCAATGAGCAGTTCTTC. This gives the protein CASSLQATMTNEQFF.

The CDR3 spells CASRPTGAGELFF. In DNA, the CDR3 is TGTGCCAGCAGACCGACAGGGGCCGGGGAGCTGTTTTTT. The J gene is TRBJ2-2, the V gene TRBV2; 8 nucleotides line up with TRBD1. Germline V CDR1 and CDR2: SNHLY, FYNNEI. This CDR3 comprises 13 residues. The V and J ends lost 6 bases and 6 bases, in that order; junction bases with no gene match: 3.

This chain links TRBV4-2 with TRBJ2-1; TRBD2 matches at 8 bases. The length of the CDR3 is 16 residues. V was pared by 0 bases and J by 7 bases, with 8 bases of the junction left unmatched. Germline V gene sequence: CDR1 LGHNA, CDR2 YNFKEQ. The CDR3 reads CASSQDTSGLRNEQFF. The CDR3 DNA is TGTGCCAGCAGCCAAGATACTAGCGGACTGAGGAATGAGCAGTTCTTC.

This rearrangement joins TRBV3-1 (or the pseudogene TRBV3-2) to TRBJ2-1; 12 nucleotides line up with TRBD2. CDR1 is LGHDT and CDR2 is YNNKEL in the germline V gene (reference sequence). CDR3 size: 17 residues. Trimming at V came to 1 base and at J to 3 bases, leaving 4 bases not matched to a gene. The CDR3 loop is CASSQGTSGIRYNEQFF. DNA of the CDR3: TGTGCCAGCAGCCAAGGGACTAGCGGGATCCGCTACAATGAGCAGTTCTTC.

The CDR3 bases are TGTGCCAGCAGCTTAAAACCAGACTCAATCAATGAGCAGTTCTTC. Encoded protein: CASSLKPDSINEQFF. The chain is built from TRBV11-3 and TRBJ2-1; D is unclear. Germline V lookup: CDR1 SGHNT, CDR2 YENEEA. V lost 2 bases and J 6 bases, leaving 14 bases between the germline ends. The CDR3 runs to 15 residues.

The rearrangement uses TRBV9 and TRBJ2-1, with a weak D call TRBD1 (5 bases). The V gene lost 1 base and the J gene lost 10 bases, with 18 bases spanning the gap. Looked up from germline, CDR1 is SGDLS and CDR2 is YYNGEE. The CDR3 is 15 amino acids. CDR3 sequence: CASSVIDSPTSEQFF. CDR3 DNA sequence: TGTGCCAGCAGCGTAATCGACAGTCCAACTTCCGAGCAGTTCTTC.

V and J are TRBV7-8 and TRBJ2-2; TRBD1 agrees at 9 bases. V trimming: 5 bases; J trimming: 4 bases; junction bases outside the gene matches: 5. Germline CDR1 is SGHVS and CDR2 is FQNEAQ. The CDR3 spans 15 residues. CDR3 DNA: TGTGCCAGCAGCCCCGGGACAGGGTTCACCGGGGAGCTGTTTTTT. Its protein is CASSPGTGFTGELFF.

V gene TRBV5-4 combines with J gene TRBJ2-7; D is perhaps TRBD1 (5 bases). In germline, CDR1 is SGHNT, CDR2 YYREEE (reference sequence). V was clipped by 0 bases and J by 6 bases, with 13 bases between them. This CDR3 has 14 amino acids. The CDR3 DNA sequence: TGTGCCAGCAGCTTGGGTGGGCAGGGTGTCGAGCAGTACTTC. Residues: CASSLGGQGVEQYF.

This clone was found once. This sequence joins TRBV9 and TRBJ2-1; TRBD2 agrees at 9 bases. With V trimmed by 0 bases and J by 4 bases, 2 bases remained unmatched. CDR1 and CDR2 from the germline V gene are SGDLS and YYNGEE. The CDR3 contains 15 residues. The CDR3 spells CASSVVAGVYNEQFF. CDR3 sequence (DNA): TGTGCCAGCAGCGTAGTAGCGGGAGTGTACAATGAGCAGTTCTTC.

In nucleotides, the CDR3 is TGTGCCAGCAGCGCCACTACAATGAACACTGAAGCTTTCTTT. It yields the protein CASSATTMNTEAFF. J is TRBJ1-1 and V is TRBV9; no clear D gene. From germline, CDR1 is SGDLS and CDR2 YYNGEE. V dropped 3 bases and J dropped 0 bases, with 9 bases sitting between them. There are 14 residues in the CDR3.

The V call is TRBV2, the J call TRBJ1-1; the match to TRBD1 covers 7 bases. V lost 7 bases and J lost 3; bases outside the gene matches: 5. Germline V gives CDR1 SNHLY, CDR2 FYNNEI. The CDR3 loop spans 13 amino acids. Here the CDR3 reads CASIIDRDTEAFF. The DNA for the CDR3 is TGTGCCAGCATAATTGACAGGGACACTGAAGCTTTCTTT. Variable domain in full (rest from reference TRBV2 and TRBJ1-1): EPEVTQTPSHQVTQMGQEVILRCVPISNHLYFYWYRQILGQKVEFLVSFYNNEISEKSEIFDDQFSVERPDGSNFTLKIRSTKLEDSAMYFCASIIDRDTEAFFGQGTRLTVV.

V usage is TRBV27 and J usage is TRBJ2-5, with TRBD2 matching over 9 bases. CDR3 size: 15 residues. Germline V gene sequence: CDR1 MNHEY, CDR2 SMNVEV (reference sequence). The junction had 6 bases not matched to a gene; V was cut back by 4 bases and J by 3 bases. CDR3 sequence reads: CASSSPQRGEETQYF. The CDR3 bases are TGTGCCAGCAGTTCTCCCCAGCGGGGGGAAGAGACCCAGTACTTC.

The table lists this clone with a count of one. The rearrangement links TRBV6-5 to TRBJ2-3; 11 bases map to TRBD1. V lost 4 bases and J lost 1; bases outside the gene matches: 1. The CDR3 totals 15 residues. Germline V lookup: CDR1 MNHEY, CDR2 SVGAGI. CDR3: CASSSGQGGTDTQYF. CDR3 sequence (DNA): TGTGCCAGCAGTTCGGGACAGGGGGGCACAGATACGCAGTATTTT.

V usage is TRBV7-8 and J usage is TRBJ2-1, with D tentatively TRBD1 (6 bases). Germline CDR1 and CDR2: SGHVS and FQNEAQ. The CDR3 totals 12 residues. The V end was cut by 6 bases, the J end by 10 bases, with 13 bases between. CDR3 in DNA: TGTGCCAGCAGACAAGTTGGGACAGAGCAGTTCTTC. This sequence encodes CASRQVGTEQFF.

V gene TRBV6-1 combines with J gene TRBJ1-2; 11 bases line up with TRBD1. CDR1 is MNHNS and CDR2 is SASEGT in the germline V gene. This CDR3 comprises 14 residues. Trimming took 3 bases from V and 6 from J; bases not matched to a gene: 3. The CDR3 DNA reads as TGTGCCAGCAGTGAGGACAGGGGGCGGGATGGCTACACCTTC. This translates into CASSEDRGRDGYTF.

V gene TRBV6-2 or TRBV6-3 combines with J gene TRBJ2-5; 10 bases are shared with TRBD2. J was trimmed by 1 base and V by 2 bases; bases with no gene match: 10. Looked up from germline, CDR1 is MNHEY and CDR2 is SVGEGT. The CDR3 is made up of 18 amino acids. CDR3 DNA sequence: TGTGCCAGCAGTTACCCCCGGGCAAGGACTAGCGGCCAAGAGACCCAGTACTTC. This encodes CASSYPRARTSGQETQYF.

On this clone: The junction departs from the called germline gene at one end, perhaps through a read error. This chain links TRBV6-1 with TRBJ2-4; 9 bases are a match to TRBD2. Germline CDR1 and CDR2: MNHNS and SASEGT. The CDR3 runs to 12 residues. The chain's CDR3 is CASSERGGAKVF. Here the CDR3 DNA reads TGTGCCAGCAGTGAACGCGGGGGGGCCAAGGTCTTC.

This clone was counted only a few times. The chain carries TRBV11-3 and TRBJ2-3, with 7 nucleotides matching TRBD1. From germline, CDR1 is SGHNT and CDR2 YENEEA. V lost 5 bases, J lost 2 bases, and 7 bases stayed unmatched. The CDR3 covers 15 residues. DNA for the CDR3: TGTGCCAGCAGCCTAAGACAGGGCCTCACAGATACGCAGTATTTT. Protein sequence: CASSLRQGLTDTQYF.

The chain has TRBV7-2 and TRBJ1-2; 8 nucleotides line up with TRBD1. Germline V gene lookup returns CDR1 SGHTA and CDR2 FQGNSA. V shed 3 bases, J shed 4 bases, and the junction held 7 bases outside the gene matches. The CDR3 loop spans 15 amino acids. Written as DNA, the CDR3 is TGTGCCAGCAGCTTTACGGCAGGGGGCAGCTATGGCTACACCTTC. Its translation is CASSFTAGGSYGYTF.

V is TRBV12-3 or TRBV12-4 and J is TRBJ1-2; D not resolved. V was trimmed by 6 bases and J by 1 base, leaving 6 bases between them. The CDR3 loop spans 12 amino acids. The chain's CDR3 is CASSNSNYGYTF. The CDR3, as DNA: TGTGCCAGCAGCAACAGTAACTATGGCTACACCTTC.

The chain uses TRBV6-1 and TRBJ2-1; 10 nucleotides line up with TRBD2. CDR3 length: 16 amino acids. V trimming: 3 bases; J trimming: 4 bases; junction bases outside the gene matches: 6. The germline CDR1 and CDR2 sequences are MNHNS and SASEGT. The CDR3 DNA is TGTGCCAGCAGTGATTCGGTTAGCGGGGGGTACAATGAGCAGTTCTTC. Translation: CASSDSVSGGYNEQFF.

The chain has TRBV27 and TRBJ1-2; D remains unclear. The CDR3 contains 15 residues. V was shortened by 4 bases and J by 4 bases, with 16 bases between the two germline ends. The V gene's germline CDR1 is MNHEY and CDR2 SMNVEV (reference sequence). CDR3 DNA: TGTGCCAGCAGTTATCGACCCGGGTCGGGCTATGGCTACACCTTC. This translates into CASSYRPGSGYGYTF.

This chain uses TRBV5-6 with TRBJ2-3, with 14 positions matching TRBD2. This CDR3 contains 15 residues. Germline V gene lookup returns CDR1 SGHDT and CDR2 YYEEEE. The CDR3 sequence: CGTGLAGDYTDTQYF. The CDR3 DNA is TGTGGAACGGGACTAGCGGGGGACTACACAGATACGCAGTATTTT.

The chain couples TRBV12-3 or TRBV12-4 to TRBJ1-1; perhaps TRBD1 as D (5 bases). CDR3 length equals 12 residues. Trimming removed 3 bases at V and 6 bases at J, with 8 bases between. The CDR3 sequence: CASSFLTAEAFF. CDR3 sequence (DNA): TGTGCCAGCAGTTTTTTGACAGCTGAAGCTTTCTTT.